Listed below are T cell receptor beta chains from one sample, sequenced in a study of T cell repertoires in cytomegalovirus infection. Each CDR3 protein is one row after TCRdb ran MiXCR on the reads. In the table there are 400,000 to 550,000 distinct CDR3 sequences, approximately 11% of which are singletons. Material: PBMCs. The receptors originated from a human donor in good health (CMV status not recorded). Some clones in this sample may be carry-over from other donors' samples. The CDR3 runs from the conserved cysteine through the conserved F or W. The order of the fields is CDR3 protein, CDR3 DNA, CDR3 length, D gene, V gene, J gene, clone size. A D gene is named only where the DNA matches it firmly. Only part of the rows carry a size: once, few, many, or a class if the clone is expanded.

CDR3 protein: CSASRGVEAFF
CDR3 DNA: TGCAGTGCTAGTCGCGGAGTTGAAGCTTTCTTT
CDR3 length: 11
D gene: .
V gene: TRBV20-1
J gene: TRBJ1-1
clone size: .

CDR3 protein: CASGVGEQFF
CDR3 DNA: TGTGCCAGCGGAGTGGGTGAGCAGTTCTTC
CDR3 length: 10
D gene: .
V gene: TRBV27
J gene: TRBJ2-1
clone size: many

CDR3 protein: CASSPGQNTYNSPLHF
CDR3 DNA: TGCGCCAGCAGCCCCGGACAGAACACCTATAATTCACCCCTCCACTTT
CDR3 length: 16
D gene: .
V gene: TRBV5-1
J gene: TRBJ1-6
clone size: many

CDR3 protein: CASSRFFAGGGGELFF
CDR3 DNA: TGCGCCAGCAGCCGGTTCTTTGCGGGGGGGGGCGGGGAGCTGTTTTTT
CDR3 length: 16
D gene: TRBD2
V gene: TRBV4-1
J gene: TRBJ2-2
clone size: many

CDR3 protein: CASSVTQNTEAFF
CDR3 DNA: TGTGCCAGCAGCGTCACCCAGAACACTGAAGCTTTCTTT
CDR3 length: 13
D gene: .
V gene: TRBV7-7
J gene: TRBJ1-1
clone size: .

CDR3 protein: CASSVMRDGYTF
CDR3 DNA: TGTGCCAGCAGCGTAATGAGGGATGGCTACACCTTC
CDR3 length: 12
D gene: .
V gene: TRBV9
J gene: TRBJ1-2
clone size: .

CDR3 protein: CASSLGLYEKLFF
CDR3 DNA: TGTGCCAGCAGCTTAGGACTTTATGAAAAACTGTTTTTT
CDR3 length: 13
D gene: .
V gene: TRBV7-9
J gene: TRBJ1-4
clone size: many

CDR3 protein: CASRQSSYNEQFF
CDR3 DNA: TGTGCCAGTCGTCAGAGCTCCTACAATGAGCAGTTCTTC
CDR3 length: 13
D gene: .
V gene: TRBV14
J gene: TRBJ2-1
clone size: many

CDR3 protein: CAWSVPGRRNEQFF
CDR3 DNA: TGTGCCTGGAGTGTACCCGGGAGGAGGAATGAGCAGTTCTTC
CDR3 length: 14
D gene: TRBD2
V gene: TRBV30
J gene: TRBJ2-1
clone size: few

CDR3 protein: CSARQVYGYTF
CDR3 DNA: TGCAGCGCCCGTCAGGTTTATGGCTACACCTTC
CDR3 length: 11
D gene: .
V gene: TRBV29-1
J gene: TRBJ1-2
clone size: few

CDR3 protein: CASSRETGETQYF
CDR3 DNA: TGCGCCAGCAGCCGGGAGACGGGGGAGACCCAGTACTTC
CDR3 length: 13
D gene: .
V gene: TRBV4-1
J gene: TRBJ2-5
clone size: many

CDR3 protein: CASSNKMATGAYEQYF
CDR3 DNA: TGTGCCAGCAGCAACAAAATGGCCACAGGCGCCTACGAGCAGTACTTC
CDR3 length: 16
D gene: .
V gene: TRBV14
J gene: TRBJ2-7
clone size: many

CDR3 protein: CASTPEGVGGYTF
CDR3 DNA: TGTGCCAGCACCCCCGAGGGAGTGGGAGGCTACACCTTC
CDR3 length: 13
D gene: .
V gene: TRBV13
J gene: TRBJ1-2
clone size: many

CDR3 protein: CSASGNRGNTEAFF
CDR3 DNA: TGCAGTGCTAGTGGCAACAGGGGGAACACTGAAGCTTTCTTT
CDR3 length: 14
D gene: TRBD1
V gene: TRBV20-1
J gene: TRBJ1-1
clone size: .

CDR3 protein: CASGAGNNSPLHF
CDR3 DNA: TGTGCCAGCGGGGCAGGGAATAATTCACCCCTCCACTTT
CDR3 length: 13
D gene: .
V gene: TRBV7-9
J gene: TRBJ1-6
clone size: many

CDR3 protein: CASSLELDRGNYGYTF
CDR3 DNA: TGTGCCAGCAGCTTAGAGCTGGACAGGGGGAACTATGGCTACACCTTC
CDR3 length: 16
D gene: TRBD1
V gene: TRBV11-3
J gene: TRBJ1-2
clone size: many

CDR3 protein: CASSPGTGGVGTDTQYF
CDR3 DNA: TGTGCCAGCAGTCCAGGGACAGGGGGCGTCGGCACAGATACGCAGTATTTT
CDR3 length: 17
D gene: TRBD1
V gene: TRBV12-3/TRBV12-4
J gene: TRBJ2-3
clone size: many

CDR3 protein: CSVEAGQGDYGYTF
CDR3 DNA: TGCAGCGTTGAAGCGGGACAGGGGGACTATGGCTACACCTTC
CDR3 length: 14
D gene: TRBD1
V gene: TRBV29-1
J gene: TRBJ1-2
clone size: few

CDR3 protein: CASSYSTPGHLNIQYF
CDR3 DNA: TGTGCCAGCAGTTACTCGACACCGGGACACTTAAACATTCAGTACTTC
CDR3 length: 16
D gene: .
V gene: TRBV6-6
J gene: TRBJ2-4
clone size: many

CDR3 protein: CSAIRGTGQFF
CDR3 DNA: TGCAGCGCCATAAGGGGCACGGGACAGTTCTTC
CDR3 length: 11
D gene: .
V gene: TRBV29-1
J gene: TRBJ2-1
clone size: few

CDR3 protein: CASSLGYGGGAGDTQYF
CDR3 DNA: TGTGCCAGCAGCTTAGGCTACGGCGGGGGGGCAGGAGATACGCAGTATTTT
CDR3 length: 17
D gene: TRBD2
V gene: TRBV7-6
J gene: TRBJ2-3
clone size: many

CDR3 protein: CSAARRASSGNTIYF
CDR3 DNA: TGCAGTGCGGCGAGGAGGGCTTCCTCTGGAAACACCATATATTTT
CDR3 length: 15
D gene: .
V gene: TRBV20-1
J gene: TRBJ1-3
clone size: few

CDR3 protein: CASSSLGGARDTEAFF
CDR3 DNA: TGTGCCAGCAGCTCCCTTGGGGGGGCGAGGGACACTGAAGCTTTCTTT
CDR3 length: 16
D gene: .
V gene: TRBV5-4
J gene: TRBJ1-1
clone size: few

CDR3 protein: CSARQGGGGGGYTF
CDR3 DNA: TGCAGTGCTAGACAGGGAGGGGGGGGTGGCGGCTACACCTTC
CDR3 length: 14
D gene: .
V gene: TRBV20-1
J gene: TRBJ1-2
clone size: few

CDR3 protein: CAWSVLGQPQHF
CDR3 DNA: TGTGCCTGGAGTGTACTCGGCCAGCCCCAGCATTTT
CDR3 length: 12
D gene: .
V gene: TRBV30
J gene: TRBJ1-5
clone size: few

CDR3 protein: CASSLGRVAGVGETQYF
CDR3 DNA: TGTGCCAGCAGCTTAGGGCGAGTAGCGGGAGTGGGAGAGACCCAGTACTTC
CDR3 length: 17
D gene: TRBD2
V gene: TRBV7-3
J gene: TRBJ2-5
clone size: many

CDR3 protein: CASRPSGAGSGYTF
CDR3 DNA: TGTGCCAGCAGACCGTCAGGAGCCGGGAGTGGCTACACCTTC
CDR3 length: 14
D gene: .
V gene: TRBV12-3/TRBV12-4
J gene: TRBJ1-2
clone size: many

CDR3 protein: CSASPYRLTSIVFYEQYF
CDR3 DNA: TGCAGTGCTAGCCCCTACCGACTAACTAGCATAGTTTTCTACGAGCAGTACTTC
CDR3 length: 18
D gene: .
V gene: TRBV20-1
J gene: TRBJ2-7
clone size: .

CDR3 protein: CASSGLGGYNEQFF
CDR3 DNA: TGCGCCAGCAGCGGGCTTGGGGGCTACAATGAGCAGTTCTTC
CDR3 length: 14
D gene: .
V gene: TRBV5-1
J gene: TRBJ2-1
clone size: many

CDR3 protein: CSVESAGGSNEQFF
CDR3 DNA: TGCAGCGTTGAGTCAGCGGGAGGGAGCAATGAGCAGTTCTTC
CDR3 length: 14
D gene: TRBD2
V gene: TRBV29-1
J gene: TRBJ2-1
clone size: .

CDR3 protein: CASSASGTVAETQYF
CDR3 DNA: TGTGCCAGCAGCGCCTCCGGGACAGTAGCAGAGACCCAGTACTTC
CDR3 length: 15
D gene: TRBD1
V gene: TRBV9
J gene: TRBJ2-5
clone size: once

CDR3 protein: CASSLIEAGELFF
CDR3 DNA: TGTGCCAGCAGCTTAATAGAGGCCGGGGAGCTGTTTTTT
CDR3 length: 13
D gene: .
V gene: TRBV7-3
J gene: TRBJ2-2
clone size: .

CDR3 protein: CASSDSWAAVDEQYF
CDR3 DNA: TGTGCCAGCAGTGACTCCTGGGCGGCCGTGGACGAGCAGTACTTC
CDR3 length: 15
D gene: .
V gene: TRBV6-4
J gene: TRBJ2-7
clone size: many

CDR3 protein: CASSFRTSSYEQYF
CDR3 DNA: TGTGCCAGCAGCTTCAGGACTAGTTCCTACGAGCAGTACTTC
CDR3 length: 14
D gene: TRBD2
V gene: TRBV7-2
J gene: TRBJ2-7
clone size: few

CDR3 protein: CASSPTRTREQFF
CDR3 DNA: TGTGCCAGCTCACCAACGCGTACAAGAGAGCAGTTCTTC
CDR3 length: 13
D gene: .
V gene: TRBV18
J gene: TRBJ2-1
clone size: few

CDR3 protein: CASSLDRASNEKLFF
CDR3 DNA: TGTGCCAGCAGCTTGGACAGGGCCTCTAATGAAAAACTGTTTTTT
CDR3 length: 15
D gene: TRBD1
V gene: TRBV7-3
J gene: TRBJ1-4
clone size: many

CDR3 protein: CSAYSGRSPDTQYF
CDR3 DNA: TGCAGTGCTTATAGCGGGAGATCCCCAGATACGCAGTATTTT
CDR3 length: 14
D gene: TRBD2
V gene: TRBV20-1
J gene: TRBJ2-3
clone size: .

CDR3 protein: CASSLLGLAGSSYNEQFF
CDR3 DNA: TGTGCCAGCAGCTTACTAGGCCTTGCCGGTAGCTCCTACAATGAGCAGTTCTTC
CDR3 length: 18
D gene: .
V gene: TRBV7-3
J gene: TRBJ2-1
clone size: many

CDR3 protein: CASCRGQGPTGELFF
CDR3 DNA: TGTGCCAGCTGTCGAGGACAGGGTCCAACCGGGGAGCTGTTTTTT
CDR3 length: 15
D gene: TRBD1
V gene: TRBV18
J gene: TRBJ2-2
clone size: .

CDR3 protein: CAISEFEDQRPYEQYF
CDR3 DNA: TGTGCCATCAGTGAGTTTGAGGACCAACGACCCTACGAGCAGTACTTC
CDR3 length: 16
D gene: .
V gene: TRBV10-3
J gene: TRBJ2-7
clone size: many

CDR3 protein: CASSSYREAGEQYF
CDR3 DNA: TGTGCCAGCAGTTCCTACAGGGAGGCAGGCGAGCAGTACTTC
CDR3 length: 14
D gene: .
V gene: TRBV27
J gene: TRBJ2-7
clone size: many

CDR3 protein: CASSLLSTATTNEKLFF
CDR3 DNA: TGTGCCAGTAGCCTACTTTCGACAGCTACAACTAATGAAAAACTGTTTTTT
CDR3 length: 17
D gene: .
V gene: TRBV19
J gene: TRBJ1-4
clone size: many

CDR3 protein: CASSHGTGTSGELFF
CDR3 DNA: TGTGCCAGCAGTCACGGGACAGGGACATCCGGGGAGCTGTTTTTT
CDR3 length: 15
D gene: TRBD1
V gene: TRBV27
J gene: TRBJ2-2
clone size: many

CDR3 protein: CASSKGGSGTEAFF
CDR3 DNA: TGTGCCAGCTCAAAGGGGGGGTCGGGCACTGAAGCTTTCTTT
CDR3 length: 14
D gene: .
V gene: TRBV18
J gene: TRBJ1-1
clone size: .

CDR3 protein: CASSPQRGSEKLFF
CDR3 DNA: TGTGCCAGCTCACCTCAGAGGGGGAGTGAAAAACTGTTTTTT
CDR3 length: 14
D gene: .
V gene: TRBV18
J gene: TRBJ1-4
clone size: few

CDR3 protein: CASGRGHTEAFF
CDR3 DNA: TGTGCCAGCGGGAGAGGTCACACTGAAGCTTTCTTT
CDR3 length: 12
D gene: .
V gene: TRBV5-4
J gene: TRBJ1-1
clone size: many

CDR3 protein: CSAREGAYGYTF
CDR3 DNA: TGCAGTGCTAGAGAAGGTGCCTATGGCTACACCTTC
CDR3 length: 12
D gene: .
V gene: TRBV20-1
J gene: TRBJ1-2
clone size: few